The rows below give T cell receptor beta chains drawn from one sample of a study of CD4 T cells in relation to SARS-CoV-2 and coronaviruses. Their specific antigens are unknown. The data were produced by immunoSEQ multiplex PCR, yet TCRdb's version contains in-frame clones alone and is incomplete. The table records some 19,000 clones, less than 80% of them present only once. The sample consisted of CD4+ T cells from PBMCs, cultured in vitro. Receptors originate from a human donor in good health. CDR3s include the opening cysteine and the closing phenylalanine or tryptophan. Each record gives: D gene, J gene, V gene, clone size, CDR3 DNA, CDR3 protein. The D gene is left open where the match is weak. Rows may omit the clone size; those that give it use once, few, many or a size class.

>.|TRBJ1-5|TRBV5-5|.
TGTGCCAGCAGCCCGCAACAGACGAGCAATCAGCCCCAGCATTTT
CASSPQQTSNQPQHF
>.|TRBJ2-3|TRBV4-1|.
TGCGCCAGCAGCCAAGTGGAGTTCGGGAGCGCAGATACGCAGTATTTT
CASSQVEFGSADTQYF
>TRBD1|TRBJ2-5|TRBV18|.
TGTGCCAGCTCACCCTCGGGACAGCAAGAGACCCAGTACTTC
CASSPSGQQETQYF
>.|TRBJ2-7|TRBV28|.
TGTGCCAGCAGTTTAACGGACGAGTCCTACGAGCAGTACTTC
CASSLTDESYEQYF
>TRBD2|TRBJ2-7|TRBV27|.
TGTGCCAGCGCCCAAATGAGCGGGATGGGTAGCGAGCAGTACTTC
CASAQMSGMGSEQYF
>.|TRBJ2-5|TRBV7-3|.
TGTGCCAGCAGCCCGGGGCCCCAAGAGACCCAGTACTTC
CASSPGPQETQYF
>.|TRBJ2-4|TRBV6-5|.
TGTGCCAGCAGCCTTACTAGCGCCAAAAACATTCAGTACTTC
CASSLTSAKNIQYF
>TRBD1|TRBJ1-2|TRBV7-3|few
TGTGCCAGCAGCCCCGGACAGGGGGAGGGCTACACCTTC
CASSPGQGEGYTF
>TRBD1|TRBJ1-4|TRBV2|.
TGTGCCAGCAGTACAGGGGGCGGGAATGAAAAACTGTTTTTT
CASSTGGGNEKLFF
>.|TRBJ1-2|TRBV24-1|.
TGTGCCACCAGTGATCAGGGGTCCGGCTACACCTTC
CATSDQGSGYTF